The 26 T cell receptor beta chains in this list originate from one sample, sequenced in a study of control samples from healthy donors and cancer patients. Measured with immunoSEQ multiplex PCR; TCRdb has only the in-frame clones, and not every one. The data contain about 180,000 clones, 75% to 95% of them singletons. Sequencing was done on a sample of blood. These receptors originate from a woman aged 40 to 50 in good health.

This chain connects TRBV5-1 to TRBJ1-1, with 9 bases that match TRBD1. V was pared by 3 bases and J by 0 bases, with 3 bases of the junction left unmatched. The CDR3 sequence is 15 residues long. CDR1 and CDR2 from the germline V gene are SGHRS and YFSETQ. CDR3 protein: CASSSGDRVNTEAFF. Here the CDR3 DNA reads TGCGCCAGCAGCTCCGGGGACAGGGTGAACACTGAAGCTTTCTTT.

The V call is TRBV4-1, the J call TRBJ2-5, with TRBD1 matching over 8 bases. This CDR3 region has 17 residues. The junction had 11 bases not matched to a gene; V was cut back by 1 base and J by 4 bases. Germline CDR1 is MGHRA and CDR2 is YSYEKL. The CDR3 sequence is CASSQGTGTGPRETQYF. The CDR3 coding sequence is TGCGCCAGCAGCCAAGGCACCGGGACAGGCCCCCGAGAGACCCAGTACTTC.

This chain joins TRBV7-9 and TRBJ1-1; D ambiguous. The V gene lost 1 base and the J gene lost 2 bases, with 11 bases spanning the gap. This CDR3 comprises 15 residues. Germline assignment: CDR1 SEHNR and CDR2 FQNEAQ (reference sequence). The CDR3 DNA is TGTGCCAGCAGCTTAGGGACTTCGGAAAACACTGAAGCTTTCTTT. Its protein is CASSLGTSENTEAFF.

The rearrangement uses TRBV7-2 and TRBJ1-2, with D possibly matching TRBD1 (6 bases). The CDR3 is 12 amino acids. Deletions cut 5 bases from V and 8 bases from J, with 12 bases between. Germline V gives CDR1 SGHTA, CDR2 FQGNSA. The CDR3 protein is CASSHRARGYTF. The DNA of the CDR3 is TGTGCCAGCAGCCACAGGGCTCGCGGCTACACCTTC.

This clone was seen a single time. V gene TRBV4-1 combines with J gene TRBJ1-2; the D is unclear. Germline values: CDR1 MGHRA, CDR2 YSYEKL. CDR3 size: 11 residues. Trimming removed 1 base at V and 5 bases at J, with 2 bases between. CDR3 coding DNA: TGCGCCAGCAGCCAAGGATATGGCTACACCTTC. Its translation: CASSQGYGYTF.

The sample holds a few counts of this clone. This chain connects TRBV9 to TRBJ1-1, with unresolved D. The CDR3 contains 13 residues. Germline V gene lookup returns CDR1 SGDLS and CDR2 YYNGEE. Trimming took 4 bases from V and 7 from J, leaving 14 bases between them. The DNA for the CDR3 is TGTGCCAGCAGCTCCGGACGGACCAATGAAGCTTTCTTT. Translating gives CASSSGRTNEAFF.

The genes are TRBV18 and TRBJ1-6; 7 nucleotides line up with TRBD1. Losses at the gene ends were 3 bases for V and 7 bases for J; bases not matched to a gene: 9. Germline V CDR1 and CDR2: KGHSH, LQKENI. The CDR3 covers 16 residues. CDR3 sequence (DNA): TGTGCCAGCTCACCCCCTAACAGGGGATGGAATTCACCCCTCCACTTT. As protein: CASSPPNRGWNSPLHF.

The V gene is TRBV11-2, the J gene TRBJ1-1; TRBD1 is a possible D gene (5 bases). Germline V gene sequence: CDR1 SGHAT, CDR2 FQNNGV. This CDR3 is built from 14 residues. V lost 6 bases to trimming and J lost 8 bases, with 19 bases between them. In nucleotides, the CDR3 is TGTGCCAGCAGGCGTAAGGGGCCAAAGGCGGAAGCTTTCTTT. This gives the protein CASRRKGPKAEAFF.

CDR3 loop: CASSQVADIQYF. In DNA, the CDR3 is TGCGCCAGCAGCCAAGTAGCGGACATTCAGTACTTC. This chain joins TRBV4-1 and TRBJ2-4; perhaps TRBD2 as D (6 bases). The CDR3 runs 12 residues. Germline loops: CDR1 MGHRA, CDR2 YSYEKL. V was pared by 1 base and J by 8 bases, with 6 bases between.

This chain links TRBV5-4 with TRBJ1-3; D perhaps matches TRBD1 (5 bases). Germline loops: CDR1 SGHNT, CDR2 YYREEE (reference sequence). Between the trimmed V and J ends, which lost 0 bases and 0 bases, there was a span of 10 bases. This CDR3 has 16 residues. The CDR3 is CASSLGGASSGNTIYF. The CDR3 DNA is TGTGCCAGCAGCTTGGGGGGCGCGTCCTCTGGAAACACCATATATTTT.

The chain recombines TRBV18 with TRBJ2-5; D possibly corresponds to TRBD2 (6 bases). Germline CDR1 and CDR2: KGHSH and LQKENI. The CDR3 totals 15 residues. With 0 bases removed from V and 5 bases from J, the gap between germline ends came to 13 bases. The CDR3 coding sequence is TGTGCCAGCTCACCACCGGCGGGGCTCGGGGAGACCCAGTACTTC. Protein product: CASSPPAGLGETQYF.

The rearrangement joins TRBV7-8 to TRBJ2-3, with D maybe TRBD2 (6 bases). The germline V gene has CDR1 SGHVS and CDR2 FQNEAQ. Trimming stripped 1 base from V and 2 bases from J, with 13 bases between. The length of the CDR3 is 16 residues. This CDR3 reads CASSLVGGGVTDTQYF. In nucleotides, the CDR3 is TGTGCCAGCAGCTTAGTTGGAGGCGGGGTCACAGATACGCAGTATTTT.

The CDR3, as DNA: TGTGCCAGCAGCTCCGGTAGCTCTGGAAACACCATATATTTT. It translates to CASSSGSSGNTIYF. The V and J genes are TRBV7-9 and TRBJ1-3; D ambiguous. The CDR3 runs to 14 residues. Germline values: CDR1 SEHNR, CDR2 FQNEAQ (reference sequence). V gave up 4 bases and J gave up 0 bases, with 7 bases separating them.

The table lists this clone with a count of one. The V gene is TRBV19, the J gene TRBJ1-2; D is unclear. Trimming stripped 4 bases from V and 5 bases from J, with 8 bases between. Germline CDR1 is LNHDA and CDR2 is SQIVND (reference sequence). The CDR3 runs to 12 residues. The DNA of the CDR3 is TGTGCCAGTAGTAGGAGGGATTATGGCTACACCTTC. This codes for CASSRRDYGYTF.

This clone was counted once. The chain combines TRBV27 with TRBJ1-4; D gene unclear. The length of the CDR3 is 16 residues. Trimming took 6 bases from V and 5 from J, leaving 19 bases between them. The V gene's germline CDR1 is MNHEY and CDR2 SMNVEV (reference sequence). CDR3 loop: CASSPYPGARNEKLFF. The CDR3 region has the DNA TGTGCCAGCAGCCCCTATCCGGGAGCCCGGAATGAAAAACTGTTTTTT.

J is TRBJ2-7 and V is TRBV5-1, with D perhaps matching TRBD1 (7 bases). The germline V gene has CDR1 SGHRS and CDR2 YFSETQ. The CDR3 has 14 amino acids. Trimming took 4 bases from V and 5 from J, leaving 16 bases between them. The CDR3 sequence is CASSTGTVADEQYF. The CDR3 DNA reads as TGCGCCAGCAGCACCGGGACAGTAGCGGACGAGCAGTACTTC.

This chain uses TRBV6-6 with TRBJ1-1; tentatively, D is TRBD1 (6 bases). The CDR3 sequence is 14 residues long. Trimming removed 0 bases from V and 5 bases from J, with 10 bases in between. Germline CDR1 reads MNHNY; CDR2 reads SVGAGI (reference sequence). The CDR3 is CASSYSQGRTEAFF. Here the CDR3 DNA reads TGTGCCAGCAGTTACTCACAGGGAAGAACTGAAGCTTTCTTT.

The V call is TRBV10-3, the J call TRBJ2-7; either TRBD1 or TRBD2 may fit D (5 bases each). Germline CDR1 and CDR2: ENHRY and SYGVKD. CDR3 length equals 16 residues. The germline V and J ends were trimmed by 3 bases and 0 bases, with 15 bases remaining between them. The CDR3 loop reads CAISDPPGPSSYEQYF. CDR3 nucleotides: TGTGCCATCAGTGACCCGCCGGGACCGAGCTCCTACGAGCAGTACTTC.

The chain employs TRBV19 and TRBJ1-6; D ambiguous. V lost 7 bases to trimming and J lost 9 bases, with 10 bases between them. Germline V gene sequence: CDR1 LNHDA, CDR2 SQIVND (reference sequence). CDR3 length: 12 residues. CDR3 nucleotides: TGTGCCAGTAAGGCGGGCGCTTCACCCCTCCACTTT. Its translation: CASKAGASPLHF.

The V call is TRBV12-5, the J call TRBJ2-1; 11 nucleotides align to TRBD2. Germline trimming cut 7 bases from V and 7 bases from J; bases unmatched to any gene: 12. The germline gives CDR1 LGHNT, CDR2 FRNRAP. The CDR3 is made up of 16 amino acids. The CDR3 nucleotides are TGTGCTAGTGCCGAGGGGGGGACTAGCGGTGTGAATGAGCAGTTCTTC. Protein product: CASAEGGTSGVNEQFF.

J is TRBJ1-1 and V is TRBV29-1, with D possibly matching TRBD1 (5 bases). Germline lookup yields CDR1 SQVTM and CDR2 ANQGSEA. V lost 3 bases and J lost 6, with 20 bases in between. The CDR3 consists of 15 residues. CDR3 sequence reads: CSVDPREKGYSEAFF. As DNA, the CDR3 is TGCAGCGTTGATCCCAGGGAAAAGGGGTACTCTGAAGCTTTCTTT.

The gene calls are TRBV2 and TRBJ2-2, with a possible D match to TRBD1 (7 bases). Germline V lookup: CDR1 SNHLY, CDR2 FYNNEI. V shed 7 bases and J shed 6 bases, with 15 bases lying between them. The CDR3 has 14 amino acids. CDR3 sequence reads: CASNPGRGAGELFF. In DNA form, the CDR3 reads TGTGCCAGCAATCCGGGCAGGGGGGCCGGGGAGCTGTTTTTT.

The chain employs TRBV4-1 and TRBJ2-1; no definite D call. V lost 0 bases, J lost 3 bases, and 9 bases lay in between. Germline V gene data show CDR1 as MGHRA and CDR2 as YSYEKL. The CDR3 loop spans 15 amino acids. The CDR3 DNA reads TGCGCCAGCAGCCAAGAGGAACTAAACTACAATGAGCAGTTCTTC. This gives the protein CASSQEELNYNEQFF.

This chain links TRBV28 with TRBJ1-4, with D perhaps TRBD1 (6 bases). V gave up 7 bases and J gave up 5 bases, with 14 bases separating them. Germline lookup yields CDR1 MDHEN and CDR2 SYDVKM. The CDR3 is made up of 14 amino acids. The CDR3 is CASTPGTQNEKLFF. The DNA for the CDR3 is TGTGCCAGCACTCCAGGGACACAAAATGAAAAACTGTTTTTT.

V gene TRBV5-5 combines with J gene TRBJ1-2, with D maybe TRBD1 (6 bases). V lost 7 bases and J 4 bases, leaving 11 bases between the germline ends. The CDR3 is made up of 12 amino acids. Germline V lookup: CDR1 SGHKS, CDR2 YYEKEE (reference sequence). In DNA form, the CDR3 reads TGTGCCAGCCACGACAGGCCCTATGGCTACACCTTC. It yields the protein CASHDRPYGYTF. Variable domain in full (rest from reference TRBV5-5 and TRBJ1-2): DAGVTQSPTHLIKTRGQQVTLRCSPISGHKSVSWYQQVLGQGPQFIFQYYEKEERGRGNFPDRFSARQFPNYSSELNVNALLLGDSALYLCASHDRPYGYTFGSGTRLTVV.

CDR3 sequence: CAASQGPENSPLHF. DNA for the CDR3: TGTGCCGCGTCCCAGGGGCCGGAGAATTCACCCCTCCACTTT. The J gene is TRBJ1-6, the V gene TRBV6-5, with a weak D call TRBD1 (6 bases). The CDR3 loop spans 14 amino acids. V was shortened by 11 bases and J by 7 bases, with 18 bases between the two germline ends. Germline V gene sequence: CDR1 MNHEY, CDR2 SVGAGI.